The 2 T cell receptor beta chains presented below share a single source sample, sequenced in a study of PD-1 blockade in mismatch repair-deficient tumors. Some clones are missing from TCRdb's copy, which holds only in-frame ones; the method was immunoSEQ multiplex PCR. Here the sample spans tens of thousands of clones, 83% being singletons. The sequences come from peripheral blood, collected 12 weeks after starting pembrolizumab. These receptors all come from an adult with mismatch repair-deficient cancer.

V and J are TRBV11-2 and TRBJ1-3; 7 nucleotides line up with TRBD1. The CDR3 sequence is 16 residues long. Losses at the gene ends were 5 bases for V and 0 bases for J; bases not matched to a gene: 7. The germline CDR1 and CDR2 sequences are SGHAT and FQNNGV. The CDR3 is CASSTKTGTSGNTIYF. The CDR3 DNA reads TGTGCCAGCAGCACGAAGACAGGGACCTCTGGAAACACCATATATTTT.

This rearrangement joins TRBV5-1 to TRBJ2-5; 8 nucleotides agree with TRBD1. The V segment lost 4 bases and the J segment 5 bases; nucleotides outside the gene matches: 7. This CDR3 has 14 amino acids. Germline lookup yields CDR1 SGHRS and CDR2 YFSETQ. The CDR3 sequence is CASSPGTGRETQYF. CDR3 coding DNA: TGCGCCAGCAGCCCCGGGACAGGCCGGGAGACCCAGTACTTC.